The 26 T cell receptor beta chains below were found in one sample sequenced in a study of blood T cell repertoires in COVID-19. The repertoire was sequenced with immunoSEQ multiplex PCR; TCRdb's copy has only in-frame clones and lacks some. The sample includes 490,000 or so clones, around nine tenths of them seen just once. Sequenced input: PBMCs or T cells enriched from blood (not recorded which). These receptors originate from a woman aged 55-70 years who had recovered from COVID-19.

V gene TRBV5-1 combines with J gene TRBJ1-3; D call uncertain. In germline, CDR1 is SGHRS, CDR2 YFSETQ. V gave up 3 bases and J gave up 6 bases, with 16 bases separating them. The CDR3 has 15 amino acids. As DNA, the CDR3 is TGCGCCAGCAGCTCCGAGGGTCGCCCGGAAAACACCATATATTTT. It yields the protein CASSSEGRPENTIYF.

The genes are TRBV20-1 and TRBJ2-5; possibly TRBD2 for D (5 bases). V gave up 7 bases and J gave up 3 bases, with 6 bases separating them. The CDR3 covers 10 residues. The germline V gene encodes CDR1 DFQATT and CDR2 SNEGSKA (reference sequence). As DNA, the CDR3 is TGCAGTGTCGGGGAAGAGACCCAGTACTTC. Encoded protein: CSVGEETQYF.

Details on this clone: The same CDR3 is also encoded by other DNA sequences in this sample. The rearrangement links TRBV19 to TRBJ2-1, with 7 bases identical to TRBD1. Germline lookup yields CDR1 LNHDA and CDR2 SQIVND (reference sequence). This CDR3 spans 14 amino acids. Trimming at V came to 7 bases and at J to 0 bases, leaving 3 bases not matched to a gene. The CDR3 region is CASTRDSSYNEQFF. The CDR3, as DNA: TGTGCCAGTACCCGGGACAGCTCCTACAATGAGCAGTTCTTC.

The chain couples TRBV3-1 (or the pseudogene TRBV3-2) to TRBJ1-1, with 8 bases fitting TRBD1. This CDR3 has 14 amino acids. V trimming: 5 bases; J trimming: 1 base; junction bases outside the gene matches: 3. Looked up from germline, CDR1 is LGHDT and CDR2 is YNNKEL (reference sequence). CDR3 sequence reads: CASSSGTGNTEAFF. The CDR3, as DNA: TGTGCCAGCAGCTCTGGGACAGGGAACACTGAAGCTTTCTTT.

The chain combines TRBV9 with TRBJ2-3; maybe TRBD1 (6 bases). This CDR3 spans 15 amino acids. V was cut by 4 bases and J by 0 bases, with 12 bases left in between. The germline gives CDR1 SGDLS, CDR2 YYNGEE. The CDR3 coding sequence is TGTGCCAGCAGCTTAAGGACAGCTAGCACAGATACGCAGTATTTT. Residues: CASSLRTASTDTQYF. Supplemented by reference TRBV9 and TRBJ2-3, the full variable domain reads DSGVTQTPKHLITATGQRVTLRCSPRSGDLSVYWYQQSLDQGLQFLIQYYNGEERAKGNILERFSAQQFPDLHSELNLSSLELGDSALYFCASSLRTASTDTQYFGPGTRLTVL.

The rearrangement links TRBV24-1 to TRBJ2-5, with TRBD2 matching over 12 bases. V lost 4 bases, J lost 1 base, and 6 bases stayed unmatched. CDR1 and CDR2 from the germline V gene are KGHDR and SFDVKD. This CDR3 is 17 amino acids long. For the CDR3, the DNA is TGTGCCACCAGTGACCCCACTAGCGGGGGGATCCAAGAGACCCAGTACTTC. It is translated as CATSDPTSGGIQETQYF.

This clone was detected once. The J gene is TRBJ1-2, the V gene TRBV6-5; D gene ambiguous. Germline CDR1 reads MNHEY; CDR2 reads SVGAGI. V was pared by 0 bases and J by 4 bases, with 9 bases between. CDR3 length equals 14 residues. The CDR3 loop is CASSYSSSGYGYTF. CDR3 coding DNA: TGTGCCAGCAGTTACTCTAGTTCTGGCTATGGCTACACCTTC.

This clone was seen a single time. The genes are TRBV5-1 and TRBJ1-2; D might be TRBD1 (6 bases). Deletions cut 4 bases from V and 8 bases from J, with 15 bases between. CDR3 length: 13 residues. Germline lookup yields CDR1 SGHRS and CDR2 YFSETQ. CDR3 in DNA: TGCGCCAGCAGCCTGGCAACAGGGATCGGCTACACCTTC. It specifies CASSLATGIGYTF. The complete variable domain, with remaining parts taken from reference TRBV5-1 and TRBJ1-2, reads KAGVTQTPRYLIKTRGQQVTLSCSPISGHRSVSWYQQTPGQGLQFLFEYFSETQRNKGNFPGRFSGRQFSNSRSEMNVSTLELGDSALYLCASSLATGIGYTFGSGTRLTVV.

This clone was recorded once. The chain links TRBV29-1 to TRBJ1-3; D remains unclear. Trimming removed 2 bases at V and 0 bases at J, with 5 bases between. Germline CDR1 SQVTM, CDR2 ANQGSEA. The CDR3 is made up of 13 amino acids. CDR3 DNA sequence: TGCAGCGTTGAACGTAGCTCTGGAAACACCATATATTTT. As protein: CSVERSSGNTIYF.

This chain joins TRBV5-1 and TRBJ2-1; tentative D call: TRBD2 (5 bases). Trimming took off 2 bases at V and 1 base at J, with 10 bases between the two ends. CDR3 size: 15 residues. In germline, CDR1 is SGHRS, CDR2 YFSETQ. CDR3 DNA sequence: TGCGCCAGCAGCTTATGGACTCCTTCCTACAATGAGCAGTTCTTC. Translated, it gives CASSLWTPSYNEQFF.

V and J are TRBV7-9 and TRBJ1-4; TRBD1 matches at 8 bases. From germline, CDR1 is SEHNR and CDR2 FQNEAQ (reference sequence). The CDR3 has 17 amino acids. The ends lost 0 bases at V and 0 bases at J; junction bases unmatched: 3. Here the CDR3 DNA reads TGTGCCAGCAGCTTAGCGGGACAGGCCGCAACTAATGAAAAACTGTTTTTT. Its translation is CASSLAGQAATNEKLFF.

The rearrangement uses TRBV3-1 (or the pseudogene TRBV3-2) and TRBJ2-4, with D possibly TRBD2 on 6 matching bases. Germline V lookup: CDR1 LGHDT, CDR2 YNNKEL (reference sequence). The length of the CDR3 is 16 residues. Trimming stripped 5 bases from V and 0 bases from J, with 14 bases between. The CDR3 region is CASSAFWTKAKNIQYF. CDR3 sequence (DNA): TGTGCCAGCAGCGCCTTCTGGACTAAAGCCAAAAACATTCAGTACTTC.

The chain has TRBV5-8 and TRBJ2-7; TRBD1 matches 9 bases. Looked up from germline, CDR1 is SGHTS and CDR2 is YDEGEE. V trimming: 8 bases; J trimming: 3 bases; junction bases outside the gene matches: 9. The CDR3 covers 14 residues. The CDR3 coding sequence is TGTGCCAGTCAGCGGCGGGACAGGGACTACGAGCAGTACTTC. It is translated as CASQRRDRDYEQYF. The full variable domain, rest sourced from reference TRBV5-8 and TRBJ2-7, is EAGVTQSPTHLIKTRGQQATLRCSPISGHTSVYWYQQALGLGLQFLLWYDEGEERNRGNFPPRFSGRQFPNYSSELNVNALELEDSALYLCASQRRDRDYEQYFGPGTRLTVT.

The J gene is TRBJ1-4, the V gene TRBV11-3; possibly TRBD1 for D (5 bases). Trimming took 2 bases from V and 0 from J, leaving 16 bases between them. CDR3 length equals 18 residues. Looked up from germline, CDR1 is SGHNT and CDR2 is YENEEA. CDR3 bases: TGTGCCAGCAGCTTATCGTTTGGGCAGGGTGCAACTAATGAAAAACTGTTTTTT. It encodes CASSLSFGQGATNEKLFF.

This chain uses TRBV5-1 with TRBJ2-7, with D tentatively TRBD2 (5 bases). The CDR3 covers 13 residues. Trimming took off 0 bases at V and 6 bases at J, with 10 bases between the two ends. CDR1 is SGHRS and CDR2 is YFSETQ in the germline V gene. The CDR3 DNA reads as TGCGCCAGCAGCTTGGCGGCCGCGGGCGAGCAGTACTTC. Encoded protein: CASSLAAAGEQYF.

The chain combines TRBV7-2 with TRBJ2-1, with D perhaps matching TRBD1 (5 bases). V was shortened by 1 base and J by 12 bases, with 10 bases between the two germline ends. Germline V CDR1 and CDR2: SGHTA, FQGNSA. The CDR3 totals 12 residues. CDR3 bases: TGTGCCAGCAGCTTAGTAGGGGCCCGGCAGTTCTTC. It codes for CASSLVGARQFF.

The CDR3 coding sequence is TGTGCCAGCTCACCCCGTGGGGAAGGGGTAGTTGGAAACACCATATATTTT. It codes for CASSPRGEGVVGNTIYF. The chain employs TRBV18 and TRBJ1-3; D may be TRBD1 (5 bases). Germline CDR1 reads KGHSH; CDR2 reads LQKENI. The CDR3 spans 17 residues. Trimming cost V 3 bases and J 3 bases, with 18 bases left between them.

The chain links TRBV7-8 to TRBJ1-1; TRBD1 agrees at 9 bases. The J segment lost 5 bases and the V segment lost 0 bases, leaving 10 bases of the junction unmatched. The CDR3 spans 17 residues. Germline values: CDR1 SGHVS, CDR2 FQNEAQ. CDR3 coding DNA: TGTGCCAGCAGCTTAGCGTTAAAGACAGGGGGAGGAACTGAAGCTTTCTTT. It specifies CASSLALKTGGGTEAFF.

The chain carries TRBV7-2 and TRBJ2-1; 11 bases match TRBD2. After removal of 1 base from V and 6 bases from J, the junction contained 8 bases not matched to a gene. The length of the CDR3 is 17 residues. The V gene's germline CDR1 is SGHTA and CDR2 FQGNSA. The CDR3 nucleotides are TGTGCCAGCAGCTTAGATCGTAGACTAGCGGGACCCAATGAGCAGTTCTTC. As protein: CASSLDRRLAGPNEQFF.

The rearrangement uses TRBV5-1 and TRBJ1-5; 10 bases map to TRBD1. The V gene end was trimmed by 4 bases and the J gene end by 5 bases; junction bases not matched to a gene: 6. Germline CDR1 reads SGHRS; CDR2 reads YFSETQ. There are 15 residues in the CDR3. CDR3 DNA: TGCGCCAGCAGCCCGGCGACAGGGGGCGATCAGCCCCAGCATTTT. This gives the protein CASSPATGGDQPQHF. Filled out from reference TRBV5-1 and TRBJ1-5, the complete variable domain reads KAGVTQTPRYLIKTRGQQVTLSCSPISGHRSVSWYQQTPGQGLQFLFEYFSETQRNKGNFPGRFSGRQFSNSRSEMNVSTLELGDSALYLCASSPATGGDQPQHFGDGTRLSIL.

The genes are TRBV7-2 and TRBJ2-3; 13 nucleotides agree with TRBD2. This CDR3 region has 16 residues. The germline V gene has CDR1 SGHTA and CDR2 FQGNSA. The V gene end was trimmed by 4 bases and the J gene end by 3 bases; junction bases not matched to a gene: 4. This chain's CDR3 is CASSSRLAGGTDTQYF. The CDR3 region has the DNA TGTGCCAGCAGCTCAAGACTAGCGGGGGGAACAGATACGCAGTATTTT.

The V gene is TRBV18, the J gene TRBJ2-3, with D unclear. The V gene lost 1 base and the J gene lost 4 bases, with 9 bases spanning the gap. The CDR3 is made up of 14 amino acids. Per germline, CDR1 KGHSH and CDR2 LQKENI. DNA for the CDR3: TGTGCCAGCTCACCACTTCCGGGTTCAGATACGCAGTATTTT. This sequence encodes CASSPLPGSDTQYF.

The chain joins TRBV18 to TRBJ2-7, with a possible D match to TRBD1 (5 bases). The CDR3 is 13 residues long. Germline-derived CDR1 and CDR2 are KGHSH and LQKENI. Trimming shortened V by 6 bases and J by 6 bases, and 15 bases separated the two germline ends. In nucleotides, the CDR3 is TGTGCCAGCTCTTACGACAGAACCGGCGAGCAGTACGTC. This encodes CASSYDRTGEQYV.

V is TRBV10-3 and J is TRBJ1-6, with D maybe TRBD1 (6 bases). The CDR3 runs to 14 residues. Trimming stripped 10 bases from V and 6 bases from J, with 16 bases between. Germline CDR1 reads ENHRY; CDR2 reads SYGVKD. This CDR3 is CASGSGTPNSPLHF. In DNA, the CDR3 is TGTGCCAGTGGATCCGGGACACCTAATTCACCCCTCCACTTT.

The chain joins TRBV18 to TRBJ1-1; D gene unclear. V dropped 3 bases and J dropped 1 base, with 6 bases sitting between them. Germline V gives CDR1 KGHSH, CDR2 LQKENI. This CDR3 spans 13 amino acids. The CDR3 DNA reads TGTGCCAGCTCACCTCACAAGAACACTGAAGCTTTCTTT. Amino acids: CASSPHKNTEAFF.

The chain uses TRBV28 and TRBJ2-3; the D is unclear. Trimming took off 6 bases at V and 0 bases at J, with 4 bases between the two ends. CDR3 length equals 12 residues. Germline loops: CDR1 MDHEN, CDR2 SYDVKM. CDR3 nucleotide sequence: TGTGCCAGCAGAACAAGCACAGATACGCAGTATTTT. Translation: CASRTSTDTQYF.